This record looks at one T cell receptor (beta chain) sequence and its context. The record originates from a study of PD-1 blockade in mismatch repair-deficient tumors. Across the study: All were previously treated, progressing patients with about twelve mismatch repair-deficient cancer types.

CDR3 length equals 15 residues. Trimming removed 3 bases from V and 1 base from J, with 12 bases in between. Germline V CDR1 and CDR2: MNHNS, SASEGT. Sequencing used immunoSEQ multiplex PCR; TCRdb keeps in-frame clones, though not all of them. The sample comprises around 120,000 clones, about 85% of which are singletons, and approximately 13% rests with the top ten. Every patient had mismatch repair deficiency by PCR or immunohistochemistry. The TCR-sequenced patients were a few responders to pembrolizumab. Sequenced material: peripheral blood, taken 44 weeks after starting pembrolizumab. The source of this sequence is an adult with mismatch repair-deficient cancer. The J gene is TRBJ1-1, the V gene TRBV6-1; no reliable D call. The CDR3: CASSDWALGNTEAFF. CDR3 bases: TGTGCCAGCAGTGATTGGGCCCTGGGGAACACTGAAGCTTTCTTT.